Listed here are 11 T cell receptor beta chains from one sample, sequenced in a study of cytomegalovirus exposure and HLA in healthy donors. The PCR was carried out with 60 Vbeta primers and 13 Jbeta primers. The repertoire was sequenced with immunoSEQ multiplex PCR; TCRdb's copy has only in-frame clones and lacks some. The sample carries fewer than 200,000 clones, 55% to 70% recorded once. Sequences were obtained from PBMCs. These receptors were collected from a woman aged 40 to 50 in good health and CMV-seropositive.

J is TRBJ1-2 and V is TRBV29-1; tentative D call: TRBD1 (6 bases). Germline CDR1 reads SQVTM; CDR2 reads ANQGSEA. The CDR3 totals 13 residues. V shed 5 bases and J shed 2 bases, with 12 bases lying between them. CDR3 nucleotides: TGCAGCGTTACAGGGATAGAGAACTATGGCTACACCTTC. Translation: CSVTGIENYGYTF.

This clone was seen a few times. This sequence joins TRBV29-1 and TRBJ2-1, with 9 bases lining up with TRBD2. The V and J ends lost 4 bases and 0 bases, in that order; junction bases with no gene match: 7. This CDR3 contains 16 residues. From germline, CDR1 is SQVTM and CDR2 ANQGSEA. The CDR3 nucleotides are TGCAGCGTTGTCGGTAGCGGGGGCAGCTCCTACAATGAGCAGTTCTTC. Amino acid sequence: CSVVGSGGSSYNEQFF.

This clone was counted once. V is TRBV19 and J is TRBJ1-3; 8 bases fit TRBD1. Germline V gene data show CDR1 as LNHDA and CDR2 as SQIVND (reference sequence). This CDR3 contains 15 residues. The trim removed 6 bases at V and 7 bases at J, leaving 11 bases unmatched. DNA for the CDR3: TGTGCCAGTAGCCCGCACAGGGGGGACCGGAACACCATATATTTT. This encodes CASSPHRGDRNTIYF. Together with reference TRBV19 and TRBJ1-3, the CDR3 gives the full variable domain: DGGITQSPKYLFRKEGQNVTLSCEQNLNHDAMYWYRQDPGQGLRLIYYSQIVNDFQKGDIAEGYSVSREKKESFPLTVTSAQKNPTAFYLCASSPHRGDRNTIYFGEGSWLTVV.

A few counts support this clone. The V gene is TRBV27, the J gene TRBJ1-1; 7 positions agree with TRBD1. The CDR3 spans 14 residues. The trim removed 6 bases at V and 5 bases at J, leaving 9 bases unmatched. Germline loops: CDR1 MNHEY, CDR2 SMNVEV (reference sequence). The CDR3, as DNA: TGTGCCAGCAGCGAACAGGGGTCGGGGACTGAAGCTTTCTTT. It yields the protein CASSEQGSGTEAFF.

The J gene is TRBJ1-1, the V gene TRBV29-1; tentative D call: TRBD1 (5 bases). The V end was cut by 6 bases, the J end by 10 bases, with 18 bases between. This CDR3 spans 12 amino acids. CDR1 and CDR2 (germline): SQVTM, ANQGSEA. The CDR3 nucleotides read TGCAGCGTCGTAACCCAGGGTACCGGAGCTTTCTTT. It yields the protein CSVVTQGTGAFF.

This chain joins TRBV6-4 and TRBJ1-2; 8 positions agree with TRBD1. CDR3 size: 13 residues. Germline loops: CDR1 MRHNA, CDR2 SNTAGT. Trimming cost V 2 bases and J 6 bases; bases outside gene matches: 2. The CDR3 sequence is CASSDGQGNGYTF. As DNA, the CDR3 is TGTGCCAGCAGTGACGGACAGGGAAATGGCTACACCTTC.

The chain combines TRBV12-5 with TRBJ1-5; weak D call: TRBD1 (5 bases). Per germline, CDR1 LGHNT and CDR2 FRNRAP. The CDR3 totals 12 residues. The ends were cut back, 6 bases at V and 6 bases at J, with 9 bases in the middle. The CDR3 reads CASGRQTQPQHF. CDR3 sequence (DNA): TGTGCTAGTGGACGACAGACTCAGCCCCAGCATTTT.

V usage is TRBV5-1 and J usage is TRBJ1-3; 8 bases map to TRBD1. With 2 bases clipped from V and 6 bases from J, the junction kept 7 bases outside the gene matches. The length of the CDR3 is 15 residues. CDR1 and CDR2 (germline): SGHRS, YFSETQ. Here the CDR3 DNA reads TGCGCCAGCAGCTTACCGGGACAGGTACCAAACACCATATATTTT. This codes for CASSLPGQVPNTIYF.

The CDR3 sequence: CASSVGSGSSTDTQYF. In nucleotides, the CDR3 is TGTGCCAGCAGCGTAGGTAGCGGTTCTAGCACAGATACGCAGTATTTT. The chain couples TRBV9 to TRBJ2-3; a possible D gene is TRBD2 (6 bases). CDR3 size: 16 residues. The germline V gene has CDR1 SGDLS and CDR2 YYNGEE. Between the trimmed V and J ends, which lost 0 bases and 0 bases, there was a span of 11 bases. The entire variable domain, with the rest obtained from reference TRBV9 and TRBJ2-3, is as follows: DSGVTQTPKHLITATGQRVTLRCSPRSGDLSVYWYQQSLDQGLQFLIQYYNGEERAKGNILERFSAQQFPDLHSELNLSSLELGDSALYFCASSVGSGSSTDTQYFGPGTRLTVL.

The chain employs TRBV29-1 and TRBJ1-1; a possible D gene is TRBD1 (6 bases). The V gene's germline CDR1 is SQVTM and CDR2 ANQGSEA. This CDR3 is built from 13 residues. V was pared by 5 bases and J by 1 base, with 11 bases between. Here the CDR3 reads CSVHRVPNTEAFF. In DNA form, the CDR3 reads TGCAGCGTTCACAGGGTGCCGAACACTGAAGCTTTCTTT.

The chain joins TRBV7-9 to TRBJ2-7; 14 bases are shared with TRBD2. Trimming took 5 bases from V and 7 from J; bases not matched to a gene: 16. Per germline, CDR1 SEHNR and CDR2 FQNEAQ (reference sequence). The CDR3 contains 18 residues. Here the CDR3 DNA reads TGTGCCAGCAGCCCGAGAAATGTGGGACTAGCGGGAGCCTCGGAGCAGTACTTC. It is translated as CASSPRNVGLAGASEQYF.